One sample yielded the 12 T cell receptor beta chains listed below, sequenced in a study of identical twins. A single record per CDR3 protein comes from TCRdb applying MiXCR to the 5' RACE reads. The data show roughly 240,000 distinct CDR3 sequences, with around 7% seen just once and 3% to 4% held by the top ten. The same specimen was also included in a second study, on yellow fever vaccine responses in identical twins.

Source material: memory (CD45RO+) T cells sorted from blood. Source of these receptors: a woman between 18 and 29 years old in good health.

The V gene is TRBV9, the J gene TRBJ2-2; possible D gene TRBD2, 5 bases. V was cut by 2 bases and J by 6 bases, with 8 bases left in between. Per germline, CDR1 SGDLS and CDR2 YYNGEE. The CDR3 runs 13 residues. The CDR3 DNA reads TGTGCCAGCAGCGTCGTGGAGGCCGGGGAGCTGTTTTTT. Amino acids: CASSVVEAGELFF.

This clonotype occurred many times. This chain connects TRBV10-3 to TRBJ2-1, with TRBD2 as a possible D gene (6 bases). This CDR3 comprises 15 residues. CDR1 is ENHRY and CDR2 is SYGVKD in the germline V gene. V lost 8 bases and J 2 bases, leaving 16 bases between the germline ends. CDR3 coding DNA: TGTGCCATCGCCGGGACTTCCAATCCCTACAATGAGCAGTTCTTC. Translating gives CAIAGTSNPYNEQFF.

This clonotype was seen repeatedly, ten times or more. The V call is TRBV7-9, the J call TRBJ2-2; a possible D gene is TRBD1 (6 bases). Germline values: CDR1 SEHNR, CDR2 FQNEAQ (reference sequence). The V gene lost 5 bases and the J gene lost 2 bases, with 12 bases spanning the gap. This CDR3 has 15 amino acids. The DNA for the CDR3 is TGTGCCAGCAGCCAGGGACACCTTAACACCGGGGAGCTGTTTTTT. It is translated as CASSQGHLNTGELFF. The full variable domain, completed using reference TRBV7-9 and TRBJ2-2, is DTGVSQNPRHKITKRGQNVTFRCDPISEHNRLYWYRQTLGQGPEFLTYFQNEAQLEKSRLLSDRFSAERPKGSFSTLEIQRTEQGDSAMYLCASSQGHLNTGELFFGEGSRLTVL.

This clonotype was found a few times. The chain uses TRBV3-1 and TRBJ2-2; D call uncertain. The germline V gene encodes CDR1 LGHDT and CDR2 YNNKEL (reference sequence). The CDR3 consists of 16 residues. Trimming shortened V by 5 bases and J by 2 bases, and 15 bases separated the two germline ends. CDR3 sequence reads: CASSYRSALNTGELFF. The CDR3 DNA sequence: TGTGCCAGCAGCTACCGGTCTGCACTAAACACCGGGGAGCTGTTTTTT.

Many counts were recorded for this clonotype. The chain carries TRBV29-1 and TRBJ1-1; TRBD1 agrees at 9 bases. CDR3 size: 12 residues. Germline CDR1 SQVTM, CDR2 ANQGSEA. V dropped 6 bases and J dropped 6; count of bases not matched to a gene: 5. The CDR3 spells CSVGQGEPEAFF. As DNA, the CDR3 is TGCAGCGTGGGACAGGGTGAGCCTGAAGCTTTCTTT. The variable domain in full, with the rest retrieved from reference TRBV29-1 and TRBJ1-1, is SAVISQKPSRDICQRGTSLTIQCQVDSQVTMMFWYRQQPGQSLTLIATANQGSEATYESGFVIDKFPISRPNLTFSTLTVSNMSPEDSSIYLCSVGQGEPEAFFGQGTRLTVV.

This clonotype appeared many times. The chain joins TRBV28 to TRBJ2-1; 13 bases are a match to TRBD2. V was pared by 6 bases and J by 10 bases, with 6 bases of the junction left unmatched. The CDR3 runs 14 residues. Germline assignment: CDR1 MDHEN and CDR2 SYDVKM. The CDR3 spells CASRRLAGGREQFF. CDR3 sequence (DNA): TGTGCCAGCAGAAGACTAGCGGGAGGTCGGGAGCAGTTCTTC. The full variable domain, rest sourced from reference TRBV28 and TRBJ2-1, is DVKVTQSSRYLVKRTGEKVFLECVQDMDHENMFWYRQDPGLGLRLIYFSYDVKMKEKGDIPEGYSVSREKKERFSLILESASTNQTSMYLCASRRLAGGREQFFGPGTRLTVL.

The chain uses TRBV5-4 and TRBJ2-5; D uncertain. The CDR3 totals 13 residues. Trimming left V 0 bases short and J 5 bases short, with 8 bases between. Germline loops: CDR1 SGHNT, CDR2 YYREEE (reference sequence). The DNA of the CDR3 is TGTGCCAGCAGCTTGGACATCGCGGAGACCCAGTACTTC. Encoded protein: CASSLDIAETQYF.

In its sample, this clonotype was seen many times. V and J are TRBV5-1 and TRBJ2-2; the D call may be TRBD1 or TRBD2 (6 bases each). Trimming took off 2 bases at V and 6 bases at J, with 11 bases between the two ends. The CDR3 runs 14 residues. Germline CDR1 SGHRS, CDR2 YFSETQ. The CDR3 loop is CASSFTGRPGELFF. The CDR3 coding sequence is TGCGCCAGCAGCTTCACAGGGAGGCCCGGGGAGCTGTTTTTT. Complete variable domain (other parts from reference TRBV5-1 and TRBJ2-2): KAGVTQTPRYLIKTRGQQVTLSCSPISGHRSVSWYQQTPGQGLQFLFEYFSETQRNKGNFPGRFSGRQFSNSRSEMNVSTLELGDSALYLCASSFTGRPGELFFGEGSRLTVL.

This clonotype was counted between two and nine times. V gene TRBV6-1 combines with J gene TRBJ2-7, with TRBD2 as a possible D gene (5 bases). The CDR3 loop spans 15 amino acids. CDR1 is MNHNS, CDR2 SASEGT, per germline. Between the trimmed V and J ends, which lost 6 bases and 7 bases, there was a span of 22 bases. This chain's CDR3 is CASRPEQQHRGEQYF. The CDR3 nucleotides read TGTGCCAGCAGACCCGAACAGCAACACCGAGGGGAGCAGTACTTC.

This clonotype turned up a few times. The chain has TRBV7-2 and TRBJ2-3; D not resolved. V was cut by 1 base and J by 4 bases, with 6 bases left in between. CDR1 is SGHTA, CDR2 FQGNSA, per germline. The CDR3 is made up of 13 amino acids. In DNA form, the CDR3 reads TGTGCCAGCAGCTTAGGGGTGTCAGATACGCAGTATTTT. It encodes CASSLGVSDTQYF.

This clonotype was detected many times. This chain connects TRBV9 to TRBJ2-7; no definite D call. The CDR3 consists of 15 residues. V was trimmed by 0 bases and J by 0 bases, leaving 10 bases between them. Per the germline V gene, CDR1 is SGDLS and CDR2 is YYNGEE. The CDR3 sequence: CASSVGHLSSYEQYF. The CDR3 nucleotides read TGTGCCAGCAGCGTAGGCCATCTGAGCTCCTACGAGCAGTACTTC.

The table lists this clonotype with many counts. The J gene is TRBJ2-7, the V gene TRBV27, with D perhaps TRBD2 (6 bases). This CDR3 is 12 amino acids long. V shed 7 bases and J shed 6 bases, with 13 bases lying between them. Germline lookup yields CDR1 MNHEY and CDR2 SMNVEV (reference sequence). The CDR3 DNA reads TGTGCCAGCAAGAGGCAGGGAGGCGAGCAGTACGTC. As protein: CASKRQGGEQYV.